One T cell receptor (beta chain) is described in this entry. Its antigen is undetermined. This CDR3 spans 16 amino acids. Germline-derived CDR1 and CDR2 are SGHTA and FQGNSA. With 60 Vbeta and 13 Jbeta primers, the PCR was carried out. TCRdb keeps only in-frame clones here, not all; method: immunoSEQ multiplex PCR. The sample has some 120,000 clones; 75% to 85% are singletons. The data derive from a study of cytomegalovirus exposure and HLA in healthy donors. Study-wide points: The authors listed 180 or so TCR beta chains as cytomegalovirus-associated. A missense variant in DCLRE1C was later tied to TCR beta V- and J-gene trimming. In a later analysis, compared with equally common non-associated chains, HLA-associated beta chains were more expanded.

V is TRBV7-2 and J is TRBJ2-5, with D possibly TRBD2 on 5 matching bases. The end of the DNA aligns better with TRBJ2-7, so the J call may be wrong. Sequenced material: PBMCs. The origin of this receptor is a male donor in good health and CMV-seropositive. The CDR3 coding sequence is TGTGCCAGCAGCTTAGCGCAGGTACGAGGGAACTACGAGCAGTACTTC. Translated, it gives CASSLAQVRGNYEQYF.